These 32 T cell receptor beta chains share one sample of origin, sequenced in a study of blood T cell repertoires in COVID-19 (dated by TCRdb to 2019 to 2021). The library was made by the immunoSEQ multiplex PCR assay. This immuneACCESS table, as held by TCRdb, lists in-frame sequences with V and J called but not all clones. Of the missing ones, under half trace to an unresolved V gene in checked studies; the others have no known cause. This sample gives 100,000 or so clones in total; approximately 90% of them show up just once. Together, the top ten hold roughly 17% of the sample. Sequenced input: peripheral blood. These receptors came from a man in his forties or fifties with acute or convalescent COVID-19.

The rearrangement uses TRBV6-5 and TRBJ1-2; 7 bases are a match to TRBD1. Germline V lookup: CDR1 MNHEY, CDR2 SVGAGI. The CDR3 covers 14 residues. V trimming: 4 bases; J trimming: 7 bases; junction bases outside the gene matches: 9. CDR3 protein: CASSSIGTVGGYTF. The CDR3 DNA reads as TGTGCCAGCAGTTCCATCGGGACAGTTGGTGGCTACACCTTC.

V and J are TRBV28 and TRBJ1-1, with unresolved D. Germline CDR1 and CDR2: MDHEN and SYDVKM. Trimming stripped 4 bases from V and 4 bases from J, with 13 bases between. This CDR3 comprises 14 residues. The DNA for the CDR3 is TGTGCCAGCAGTTGGGCGGGGAAGGTCACTGAAGCTTTCTTT. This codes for CASSWAGKVTEAFF.

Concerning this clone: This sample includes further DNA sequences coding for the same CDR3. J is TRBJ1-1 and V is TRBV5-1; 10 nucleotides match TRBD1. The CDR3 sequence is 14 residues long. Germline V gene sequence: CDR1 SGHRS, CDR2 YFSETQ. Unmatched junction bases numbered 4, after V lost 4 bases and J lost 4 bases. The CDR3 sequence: CASSRGQGSTEAFF. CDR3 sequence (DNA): TGCGCCAGCAGCCGGGGACAGGGGTCCACTGAAGCTTTCTTT.

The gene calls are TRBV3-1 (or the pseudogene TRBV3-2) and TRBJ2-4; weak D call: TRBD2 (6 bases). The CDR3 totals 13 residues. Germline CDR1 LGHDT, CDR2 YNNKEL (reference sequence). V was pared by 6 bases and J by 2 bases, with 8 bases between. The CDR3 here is CASRGGTKNIQYF. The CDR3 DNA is TGTGCCAGCAGGGGGGGAACCAAAAACATTCAGTACTTC.

In nucleotides, the CDR3 is TGTGCCAGCAGCCTCACGACAGGGGTAGGCTACACCTTC. Protein: CASSLTTGVGYTF. The chain couples TRBV28 to TRBJ1-2; 8 nucleotides align to TRBD1. Germline V gene sequence: CDR1 MDHEN, CDR2 SYDVKM. The CDR3 spans 13 residues. The V segment lost 6 bases and the J segment 8 bases; nucleotides outside the gene matches: 8.

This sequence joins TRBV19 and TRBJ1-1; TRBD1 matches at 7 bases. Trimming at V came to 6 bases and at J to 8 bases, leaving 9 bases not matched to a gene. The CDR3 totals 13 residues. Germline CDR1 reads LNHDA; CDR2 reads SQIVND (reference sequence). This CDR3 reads CASRNWTGEEAFF. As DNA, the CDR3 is TGTGCCAGTAGGAATTGGACAGGTGAAGAAGCTTTCTTT. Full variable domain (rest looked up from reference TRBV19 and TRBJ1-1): DGGITQSPKYLFRKEGQNVTLSCEQNLNHDAMYWYRQDPGQGLRLIYYSQIVNDFQKGDIAEGYSVSREKKESFPLTVTSAQKNPTAFYLCASRNWTGEEAFFGQGTRLTVV.

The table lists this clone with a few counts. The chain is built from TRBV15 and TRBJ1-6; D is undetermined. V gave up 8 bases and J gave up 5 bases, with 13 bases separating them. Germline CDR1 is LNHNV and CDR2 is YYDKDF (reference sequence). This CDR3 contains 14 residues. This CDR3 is CATAVMSDNSPLHF. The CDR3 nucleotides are TGTGCCACCGCGGTAATGTCAGATAATTCACCCCTCCACTTT.

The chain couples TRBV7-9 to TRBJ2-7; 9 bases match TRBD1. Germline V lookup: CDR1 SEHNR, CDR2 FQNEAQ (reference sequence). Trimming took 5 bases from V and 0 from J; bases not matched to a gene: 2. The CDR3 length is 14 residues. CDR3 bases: TGTGCCAGCAGCGGGGGACAGGGCTCCTACGAGCAGTACTTC. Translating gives CASSGGQGSYEQYF.

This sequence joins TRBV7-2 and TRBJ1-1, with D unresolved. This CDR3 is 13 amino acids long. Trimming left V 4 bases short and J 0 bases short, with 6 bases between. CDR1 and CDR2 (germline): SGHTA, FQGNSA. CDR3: CASSSQMNTEAFF. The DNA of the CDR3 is TGTGCCAGCAGCTCACAGATGAACACTGAAGCTTTCTTT.

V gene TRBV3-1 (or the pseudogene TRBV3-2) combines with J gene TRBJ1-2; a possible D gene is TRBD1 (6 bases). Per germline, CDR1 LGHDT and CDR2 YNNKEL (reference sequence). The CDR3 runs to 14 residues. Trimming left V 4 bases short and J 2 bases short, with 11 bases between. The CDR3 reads CASSLPTGNYGYTF. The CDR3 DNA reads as TGTGCCAGCAGCCTTCCGACAGGAAACTATGGCTACACCTTC.

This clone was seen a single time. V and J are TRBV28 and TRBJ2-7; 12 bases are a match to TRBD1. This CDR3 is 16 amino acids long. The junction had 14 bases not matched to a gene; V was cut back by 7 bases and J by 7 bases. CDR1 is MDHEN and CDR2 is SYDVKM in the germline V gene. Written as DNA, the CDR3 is TGTGCCAGCACCGCTGGGACAGGGGGCTGGTCGCGAGAGCAGTACTTC. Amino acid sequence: CASTAGTGGWSREQYF. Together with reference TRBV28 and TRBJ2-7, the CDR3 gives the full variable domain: DVKVTQSSRYLVKRTGEKVFLECVQDMDHENMFWYRQDPGLGLRLIYFSYDVKMKEKGDIPEGYSVSREKKERFSLILESASTNQTSMYLCASTAGTGGWSREQYFGPGTRLTVT.

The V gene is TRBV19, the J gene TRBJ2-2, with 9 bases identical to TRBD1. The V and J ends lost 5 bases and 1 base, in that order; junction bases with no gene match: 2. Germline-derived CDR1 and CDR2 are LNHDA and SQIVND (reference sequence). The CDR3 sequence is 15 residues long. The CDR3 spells CASSVGQGNTGELFF. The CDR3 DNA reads TGTGCCAGTAGTGTGGGACAGGGGAACACCGGGGAGCTGTTTTTT.

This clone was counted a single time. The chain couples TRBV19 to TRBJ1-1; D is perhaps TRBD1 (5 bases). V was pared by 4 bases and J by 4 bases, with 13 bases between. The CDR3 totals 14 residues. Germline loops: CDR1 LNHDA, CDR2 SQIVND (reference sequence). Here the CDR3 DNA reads TGTGCCAGTAGTACCCCACAGGATTTCACTGAAGCTTTCTTT. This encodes CASSTPQDFTEAFF. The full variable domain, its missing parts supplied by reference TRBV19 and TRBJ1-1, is DGGITQSPKYLFRKEGQNVTLSCEQNLNHDAMYWYRQDPGQGLRLIYYSQIVNDFQKGDIAEGYSVSREKKESFPLTVTSAQKNPTAFYLCASSTPQDFTEAFFGQGTRLTVV.

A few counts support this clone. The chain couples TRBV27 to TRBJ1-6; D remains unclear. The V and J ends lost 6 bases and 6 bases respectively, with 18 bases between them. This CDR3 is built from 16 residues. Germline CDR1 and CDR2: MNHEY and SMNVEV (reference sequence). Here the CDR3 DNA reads TGTGCCAGCAGGAGGGAGGCCAGAATTTTTAATTCACCCCTCCACTTT. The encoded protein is CASRREARIFNSPLHF.

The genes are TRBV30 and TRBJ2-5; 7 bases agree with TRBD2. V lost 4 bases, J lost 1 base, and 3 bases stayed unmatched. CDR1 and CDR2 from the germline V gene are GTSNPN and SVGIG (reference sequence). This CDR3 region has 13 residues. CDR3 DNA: TGTGCCTGGATCGGCGGGGGCCAAGAGACCCAGTACTTC. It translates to CAWIGGGQETQYF.

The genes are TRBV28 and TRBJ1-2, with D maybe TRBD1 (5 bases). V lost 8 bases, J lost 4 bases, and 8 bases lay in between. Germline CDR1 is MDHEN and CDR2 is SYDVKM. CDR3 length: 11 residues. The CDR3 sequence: CASGQPYGYTF. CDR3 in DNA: TGTGCCAGCGGACAACCCTATGGCTACACCTTC.

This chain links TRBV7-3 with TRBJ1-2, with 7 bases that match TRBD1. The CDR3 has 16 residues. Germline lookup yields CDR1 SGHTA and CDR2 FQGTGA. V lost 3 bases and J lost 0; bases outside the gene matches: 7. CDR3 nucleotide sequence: TGTGCCAGCAGCTTGCTGAGGGGGCAAACTAACTATGGCTACACCTTC. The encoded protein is CASSLLRGQTNYGYTF.

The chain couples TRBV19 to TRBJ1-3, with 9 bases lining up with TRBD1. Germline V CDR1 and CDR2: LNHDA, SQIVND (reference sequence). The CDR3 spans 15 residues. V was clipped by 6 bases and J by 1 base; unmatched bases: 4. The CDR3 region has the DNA TGTGCCAGTAGCGACAGGGGGATATCTGGAAACACCATATATTTT. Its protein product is CASSDRGISGNTIYF.

CDR3 in amino acids: CASSFEGTKTAGTEAFF. The DNA of the CDR3 is TGTGCCAGCAGCTTTGAGGGGACCAAGACAGCGGGCACTGAAGCTTTCTTT. This chain links TRBV5-5 with TRBJ1-1, with D possibly TRBD1 on 5 matching bases. Trimming pared 2 bases from V and 4 bases from J, leaving 21 bases between. CDR3 size: 17 residues. Per the germline V gene, CDR1 is SGHKS and CDR2 is YYEKEE (reference sequence).

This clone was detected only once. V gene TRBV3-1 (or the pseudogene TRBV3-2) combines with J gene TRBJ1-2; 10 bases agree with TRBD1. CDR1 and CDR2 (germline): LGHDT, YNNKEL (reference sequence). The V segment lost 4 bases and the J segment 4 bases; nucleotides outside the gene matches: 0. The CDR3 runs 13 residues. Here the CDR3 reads CASSRQGAYGYTF. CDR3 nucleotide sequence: TGTGCCAGCAGCCGACAGGGGGCCTATGGCTACACCTTC.

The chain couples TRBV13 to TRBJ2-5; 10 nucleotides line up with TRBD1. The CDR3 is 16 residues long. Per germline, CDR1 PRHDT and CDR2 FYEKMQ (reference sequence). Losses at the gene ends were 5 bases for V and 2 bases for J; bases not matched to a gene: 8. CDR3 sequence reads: CASSLRDRGDQETQYF. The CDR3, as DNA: TGTGCCAGCAGCCTACGGGACAGGGGAGATCAAGAGACCCAGTACTTC. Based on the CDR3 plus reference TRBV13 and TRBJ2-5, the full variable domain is AAGVIQSPRHLIKEKRETATLKCYPIPRHDTVYWYQQGPGQDPQFLISFYEKMQSDKGSIPDRFSAQQFSDYHSELNMSSLELGDSALYFCASSLRDRGDQETQYFGPGTRLLVL.

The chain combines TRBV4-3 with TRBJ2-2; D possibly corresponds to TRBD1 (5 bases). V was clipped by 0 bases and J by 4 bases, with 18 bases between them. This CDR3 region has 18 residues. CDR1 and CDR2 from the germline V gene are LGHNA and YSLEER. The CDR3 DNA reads TGCGCCAGCAGCCAAGAAATGGCAGGGTGGTATGGCACCGGGGAGCTGTTTTTT. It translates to CASSQEMAGWYGTGELFF.

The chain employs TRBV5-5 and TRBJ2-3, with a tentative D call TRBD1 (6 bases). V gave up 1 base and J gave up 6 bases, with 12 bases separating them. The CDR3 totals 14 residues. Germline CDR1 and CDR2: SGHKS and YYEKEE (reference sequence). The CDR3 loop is CASSLSTGQDTQYF. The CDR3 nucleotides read TGTGCCAGCAGCTTGTCCACAGGGCAGGATACGCAGTATTTT.

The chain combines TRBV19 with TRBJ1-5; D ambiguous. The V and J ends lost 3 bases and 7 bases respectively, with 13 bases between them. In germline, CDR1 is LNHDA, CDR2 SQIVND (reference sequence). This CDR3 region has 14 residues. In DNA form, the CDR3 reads TGTGCCAGTAGTATTTTGAGGTCAAGGCAGCCCCAGCATTTT. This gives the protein CASSILRSRQPQHF.

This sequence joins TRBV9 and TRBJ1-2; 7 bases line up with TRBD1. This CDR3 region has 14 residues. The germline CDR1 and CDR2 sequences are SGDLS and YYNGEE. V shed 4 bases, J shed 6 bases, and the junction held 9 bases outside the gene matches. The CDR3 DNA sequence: TGTGCCAGCAGCCCTAGGGACAGCTCGGATGGCTACACCTTC. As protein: CASSPRDSSDGYTF. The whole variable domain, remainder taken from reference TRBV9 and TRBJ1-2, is DSGVTQTPKHLITATGQRVTLRCSPRSGDLSVYWYQQSLDQGLQFLIQYYNGEERAKGNILERFSAQQFPDLHSELNLSSLELGDSALYFCASSPRDSSDGYTFGSGTRLTVV.

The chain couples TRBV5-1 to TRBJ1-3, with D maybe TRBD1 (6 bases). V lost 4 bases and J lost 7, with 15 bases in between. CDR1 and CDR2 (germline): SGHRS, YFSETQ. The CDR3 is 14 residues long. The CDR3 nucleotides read TGCGCCAGCAGCCACGGGGACATAGAGAACACCATATATTTT. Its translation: CASSHGDIENTIYF.

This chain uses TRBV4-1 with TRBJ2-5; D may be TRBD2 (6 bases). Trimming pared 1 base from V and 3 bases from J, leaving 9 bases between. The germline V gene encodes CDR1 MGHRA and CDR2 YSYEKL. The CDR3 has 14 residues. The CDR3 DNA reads TGCGCCAGCAGCCAAGTCGGGGGAAAAGAGACCCAGTACTTC. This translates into CASSQVGGKETQYF.

This CDR3 is CASSMGLSSYEQYF. CDR3 in DNA: TGTGCCAGTAGTATGGGACTTAGCTCCTACGAGCAGTACTTC. The V gene is TRBV19, the J gene TRBJ2-7; D perhaps matches TRBD2 (6 bases). Deletions cut 3 bases from V and 0 bases from J, with 9 bases between. Germline assignment: CDR1 LNHDA and CDR2 SQIVND (reference sequence). The CDR3 totals 14 residues. The variable domain in full, with the rest retrieved from reference TRBV19 and TRBJ2-7, is DGGITQSPKYLFRKEGQNVTLSCEQNLNHDAMYWYRQDPGQGLRLIYYSQIVNDFQKGDIAEGYSVSREKKESFPLTVTSAQKNPTAFYLCASSMGLSSYEQYFGPGTRLTVT.

CDR3 sequence reads: CASRGRGAVVETQYF. DNA for the CDR3: TGTGCCAGTAGGGGGCGGGGCGCCGTGGTGGAGACCCAGTACTTC. The chain has TRBV19 and TRBJ2-5; TRBD2 might be the D (6 bases). With 6 bases removed from V and 5 bases from J, the gap between germline ends came to 19 bases. Germline-derived CDR1 and CDR2 are LNHDA and SQIVND (reference sequence). This CDR3 is 15 amino acids long.

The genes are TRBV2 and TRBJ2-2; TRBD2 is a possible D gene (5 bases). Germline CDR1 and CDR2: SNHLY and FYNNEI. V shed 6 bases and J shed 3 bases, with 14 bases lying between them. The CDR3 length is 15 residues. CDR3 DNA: TGTGCCAGCAGAAGGGCACCCGGGGACACCGGGGAGCTGTTTTTT. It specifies CASRRAPGDTGELFF.

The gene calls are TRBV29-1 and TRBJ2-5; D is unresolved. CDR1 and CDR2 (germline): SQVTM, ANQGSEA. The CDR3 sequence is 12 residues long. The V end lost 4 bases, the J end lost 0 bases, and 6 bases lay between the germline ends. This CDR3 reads CSVGHYQETQYF. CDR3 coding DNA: TGCAGCGTTGGGCATTACCAAGAGACCCAGTACTTC. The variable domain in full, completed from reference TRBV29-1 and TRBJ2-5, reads SAVISQKPSRDICQRGTSLTIQCQVDSQVTMMFWYRQQPGQSLTLIATANQGSEATYESGFVIDKFPISRPNLTFSTLTVSNMSPEDSSIYLCSVGHYQETQYFGPGTRLLVL.

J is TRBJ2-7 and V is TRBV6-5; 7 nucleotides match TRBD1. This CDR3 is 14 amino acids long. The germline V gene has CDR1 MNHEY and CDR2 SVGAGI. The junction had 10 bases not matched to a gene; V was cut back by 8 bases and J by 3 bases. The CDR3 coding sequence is TGTGCCAGCCAGGGACAGAAGGAACACTACGAGCAGTACTTC. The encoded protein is CASQGQKEHYEQYF.